One sample yielded the 21 T cell receptor beta chains listed below, sequenced in a study of T cell responses to AZD1222 COVID-19 vaccine. Libraries were prepared by immunoSEQ multiplex PCR; TCRdb keeps only in-frame clonotypes and omits some of them. The table lists 90,000 to 130,000 clones, about nine tenths of them singletons, with under 10% in the top ten. This material consisted of peripheral blood, taken on day 0 of AZD1222 vaccination. These receptors came from an adult in good health.

This chain uses TRBV18 with TRBJ2-3; D perhaps matches TRBD2 (7 bases). Germline lookup yields CDR1 KGHSH and CDR2 LQKENI. This CDR3 region has 14 residues. Trimming shortened V by 6 bases and J by 4 bases, and 14 bases separated the two germline ends. In DNA form, the CDR3 reads TGTGCCAGCTCCGACTGGGGGGGCGCAGATACGCAGTATTTT. This codes for CASSDWGGADTQYF.

The CDR3 DNA sequence: TGTGCCATCAGTGAACGATCAGGTGATGGCTACACCTTC. As protein: CAISERSGDGYTF. The V gene is TRBV10-3, the J gene TRBJ1-2, with D hard to call. The CDR3 sequence is 13 residues long. Trimming cost V 3 bases and J 6 bases, with 11 bases left between them. The germline V gene encodes CDR1 ENHRY and CDR2 SYGVKD.

V gene TRBV2 combines with J gene TRBJ2-5; D unclear. Germline assignment: CDR1 SNHLY and CDR2 FYNNEI. CDR3 size: 12 residues. The V end was cut by 1 base, the J end by 6 bases, with 6 bases between. CDR3 amino acids: CASSEDVKTQYF. The CDR3 DNA follows: TGTGCCAGCAGTGAAGACGTGAAGACCCAGTACTTC. Full variable domain (remainder filled in from reference TRBV2 and TRBJ2-5): EPEVTQTPSHQVTQMGQEVILRCVPISNHLYFYWYRQILGQKVEFLVSFYNNEISEKSEIFDDQFSVERPDGSNFTLKIRSTKLEDSAMYFCASSEDVKTQYFGPGTRLLVL.

The chain combines TRBV3-1 (or the pseudogene TRBV3-2) with TRBJ1-3; D not resolved. CDR1 is LGHDT and CDR2 is YNNKEL in the germline V gene (reference sequence). The CDR3 length is 15 residues. V was shortened by 4 bases and J by 4 bases, with 14 bases between the two germline ends. CDR3 protein: CASSPGGVAGNTIYF. CDR3 coding DNA: TGTGCCAGCAGCCCGGGCGGGGTAGCGGGAAACACCATATATTTT.

This clone was detected once. This chain links TRBV9 with TRBJ2-1; TRBD2 agrees at 8 bases. The CDR3 runs to 15 residues. From germline, CDR1 is SGDLS and CDR2 YYNGEE. Trimming removed 0 bases from V and 8 bases from J; junction bases left unmatched: 7. CDR3 protein: CASSVVGGARDEQFF. Written as DNA, the CDR3 is TGTGCCAGCAGCGTAGTCGGGGGGGCAAGGGATGAGCAGTTCTTC. The full variable domain, rest sourced from reference TRBV9 and TRBJ2-1, is DSGVTQTPKHLITATGQRVTLRCSPRSGDLSVYWYQQSLDQGLQFLIQYYNGEERAKGNILERFSAQQFPDLHSELNLSSLELGDSALYFCASSVVGGARDEQFFGPGTRLTVL.

This chain joins TRBV6-5 and TRBJ1-2; TRBD1 might be the D (6 bases). V lost 6 bases, J lost 0 bases, and 11 bases lay in between. CDR3 length: 14 amino acids. CDR1 and CDR2 from the germline V gene are MNHEY and SVGAGI. CDR3 amino acids: CASRRTASNYGYTF. CDR3 nucleotides: TGTGCCAGCAGGAGGACAGCTTCTAACTATGGCTACACCTTC.

This chain links TRBV6-2 or TRBV6-3 with TRBJ1-2; possible D gene TRBD1, 6 bases. Between the trimmed V and J ends, which lost 6 bases and 3 bases, there was a span of 14 bases. CDR3 length: 14 residues. CDR1 is MNHEY, CDR2 SVGEGT, per germline. The CDR3 DNA sequence: TGTGCCAGCAGCTCAAACAGGGACTACTATGGCTACACCTTC. Protein: CASSSNRDYYGYTF.

V usage is TRBV29-1 and J usage is TRBJ1-2, with TRBD1 matching 11 bases. V shed 7 bases, J shed 4 bases, and the junction held 5 bases outside the gene matches. This CDR3 comprises 13 residues. The germline gives CDR1 SQVTM, CDR2 ANQGSEA. In nucleotides, the CDR3 is TGCAGCGGGACAGGGGGCGCCGGCTATGGCTACACCTTC. Translation gives CSGTGGAGYGYTF.

The genes are TRBV14 and TRBJ2-3; unclear D gene. Germline V gene lookup returns CDR1 SGHDN and CDR2 FVKESK. The length of the CDR3 is 12 residues. V lost 1 base to trimming and J lost 4 bases, with 3 bases between them. The CDR3 coding sequence is TGTGCCAGCAGCCAAGGGCCAGATACGCAGTATTTT. Its translation: CASSQGPDTQYF.

The rearrangement joins TRBV5-1 to TRBJ2-5; 9 bases are a match to TRBD2. Germline V gene lookup returns CDR1 SGHRS and CDR2 YFSETQ. The V gene end was trimmed by 0 bases and the J gene end by 2 bases; junction bases not matched to a gene: 5. The CDR3 totals 16 residues. The DNA for the CDR3 is TGCGCCAGCAGCTTGGGCGGGGGGGCCATTCAAGAGACCCAGTACTTC. Protein product: CASSLGGGAIQETQYF.

The chain carries TRBV5-6 and TRBJ2-6, with TRBD1 as a possible D gene (6 bases). This CDR3 region has 17 residues. Trimming removed 4 bases at V and 0 bases at J, with 14 bases between. Germline CDR1 and CDR2: SGHDT and YYEEEE. CDR3 in DNA: TGTGCCAGCAGCCTAGGACAGTCTTACTCTGGGGCCAACGTCCTGACTTTC. This sequence encodes CASSLGQSYSGANVLTF. Full variable domain (rest looked up from reference TRBV5-6 and TRBJ2-6): DAGVTQSPTHLIKTRGQQVTLRCSPKSGHDTVSWYQQALGQGPQFIFQYYEEEERQRGNFPDRFSGHQFPNYSSELNVNALLLGDSALYLCASSLGQSYSGANVLTFGAGSRLTVL.

The chain couples TRBV27 to TRBJ2-1; D may be TRBD2 (5 bases). CDR1 is MNHEY, CDR2 SMNVEV, per germline (reference sequence). This CDR3 spans 13 amino acids. Trimming took off 5 bases at V and 9 bases at J, with 14 bases between the two ends. The CDR3 nucleotides read TGTGCCAGCAGTCCACCCCACCGGGGTGAGCAGTTCTTC. As protein: CASSPPHRGEQFF.

V and J are TRBV7-8 and TRBJ1-5; D not certain. The CDR3 spans 15 residues. Trimming took 0 bases from V and 3 from J, leaving 9 bases between them. Germline values: CDR1 SGHVS, CDR2 FQNEAQ. CDR3 nucleotides: TGTGCCAGCAGCTTAGCCGGGAGGAACAATCAGCCCCAGCATTTT. Translation: CASSLAGRNNQPQHF. The full variable domain, completed using reference TRBV7-8 and TRBJ1-5, is GAGVSQSPRYKVAKRGQDVALRCDPISGHVSLFWYQQALGQGPEFLTYFQNEAQLDKSGLPSDRFFAERPEGSVSTLKIQRTQQEDSAVYLCASSLAGRNNQPQHFGDGTRLSIL.

The chain carries TRBV29-1 and TRBJ2-3, with D perhaps matching TRBD2 (6 bases). The CDR3 is 13 amino acids. Germline V lookup: CDR1 SQVTM, CDR2 ANQGSEA. V was trimmed by 5 bases and J by 0 bases, leaving 9 bases between them. In DNA, the CDR3 is TGCAGCGTTTCAGGGACTAGCACAGATACGCAGTATTTT. As protein: CSVSGTSTDTQYF.

In nucleotides, the CDR3 is TGTGCCACCAGCAGAGATGCCCGACAGTCCAATCAGCCCCAGCATTTT. Its protein is CATSRDARQSNQPQHF. The V call is TRBV15, the J call TRBJ1-5, with D possibly being TRBD1 (5 bases). Trimming cost V 0 bases and J 3 bases, with 12 bases left between them. The CDR3 has 16 amino acids. Per the germline V gene, CDR1 is LNHNV and CDR2 is YYDKDF (reference sequence).

The chain combines TRBV18 with TRBJ2-6, with D tentatively TRBD2 (5 bases). Trimming stripped 6 bases from V and 0 bases from J, with 12 bases between. Per the germline V gene, CDR1 is KGHSH and CDR2 is LQKENI. CDR3 length: 16 residues. CDR3 DNA: TGTGCCAGCTCCCCCCCGGGGAACTCTGGGGCCAACGTCCTGACTTTC. It codes for CASSPPGNSGANVLTF.

The chain employs TRBV27 and TRBJ2-2, with 11 bases aligning to TRBD2. The CDR3 is made up of 15 amino acids. CDR1 is MNHEY and CDR2 is SMNVEV in the germline V gene (reference sequence). The trim removed 5 bases at V and 5 bases at J, leaving 4 bases unmatched. As DNA, the CDR3 is TGTGCCAGCAGTCCAGTAGCGGGGGGGACCGGGGAGCTGTTTTTT. It translates to CASSPVAGGTGELFF.

V usage is TRBV19 and J usage is TRBJ1-2; 11 nucleotides line up with TRBD1. The CDR3 totals 17 residues. The germline CDR1 and CDR2 sequences are LNHDA and SQIVND (reference sequence). The V gene end was trimmed by 3 bases and the J gene end by 5 bases; junction bases not matched to a gene: 11. The DNA of the CDR3 is TGTGCCAGTAGTATCTGGGACAGGGGGTTTGTTCAATATGGCTACACCTTC. Protein sequence: CASSIWDRGFVQYGYTF.

The chain uses TRBV6-1 and TRBJ1-1; D might be TRBD1 (6 bases). The CDR3 loop spans 18 amino acids. Trimming removed 0 bases from V and 3 bases from J, with 20 bases in between. Germline lookup yields CDR1 MNHNS and CDR2 SASEGT. The CDR3 DNA sequence: TGTGCCAGCAGTGAAGCTCCCCCCACAGGGTTCTCGGACACTGAAGCTTTCTTT. This gives the protein CASSEAPPTGFSDTEAFF.

The rearrangement uses TRBV7-8 and TRBJ2-7; D ambiguous. V lost 0 bases, J lost 5 bases, and 17 bases lay in between. CDR1 and CDR2 (germline): SGHVS, FQNEAQ. The CDR3 spans 16 residues. In nucleotides, the CDR3 is TGTGCCAGCAGCTTAGCAGGTGGTCGTAGGTTCGACGAGCAGTACTTC. This gives the protein CASSLAGGRRFDEQYF.

The V gene is TRBV12-3 or TRBV12-4, the J gene TRBJ2-5; D is perhaps TRBD2 (5 bases). The CDR3 is made up of 11 amino acids. V lost 3 bases, J lost 10 bases, and 9 bases lay in between. CDR3 protein: CASSFGGLQYF. CDR3 nucleotides: TGTGCCAGCAGTTTCGGCGGGCTCCAGTACTTC.